These 18 T cell receptor beta chains were sequenced from one sample in a study of shared clonotypes between healthy human individuals (dated by TCRdb to the early 2020s). Library preparation used the immunoSEQ multiplex PCR assay. Entries here come from immuneACCESS through TCRdb and include only in-frame sequences with V and J called. Some clones fail to appear in such tables; in the studies checked, an unresolved V gene covers under half of the shortfall, and the cause of the remainder is unknown. For this sample there are around 2.5 million clones; roughly 93% appear just once. 0.36% of the sample is taken by the ten largest. Sample: naive CD4+ T cells from PBMCs. The cell subset or site label, read with the paper, signifies: CD45RA+ positively selected. The receptors were gathered from a young man in good health. Some clones in this sample may be carry-over from other donors' samples.

The chain employs TRBV6-5 and TRBJ2-1; 8 bases fit TRBD2. The V gene end was trimmed by 7 bases and the J gene end by 4 bases; junction bases not matched to a gene: 6. CDR1 and CDR2 (germline): MNHEY, SVGAGI. The CDR3 runs 14 residues. CDR3 amino acids: CASTGGRSYNEQFF. CDR3 DNA: TGTGCCAGCACGGGCGGGAGGTCTTACAATGAGCAGTTCTTC.

The DNA for the CDR3 is TGTGCCAGCAGAACACCCGGGACTAGCATCGGGGAGCTGTTTTTT. It specifies CASRTPGTSIGELFF. V usage is TRBV11-2 and J usage is TRBJ2-2, with 9 bases aligning to TRBD2. CDR1 is SGHAT and CDR2 is FQNNGV in the germline V gene. The CDR3 runs 15 residues. Trimming at V came to 6 bases and at J to 7 bases, leaving 9 bases not matched to a gene. Using reference TRBV11-2 and TRBJ2-2 for the parts outside the CDR3, the full variable domain is EAGVAQSPRYKIIEKRQSVAFWCNPISGHATLYWYQQILGQGPKLLIQFQNNGVVDDSQLPKDRFSAERLKGVDSTLKIQPAKLEDSAVYLCASRTPGTSIGELFFGEGSRLTVL.

This chain joins TRBV2 and TRBJ2-1; D is unclear. The V and J ends lost 2 bases and 0 bases respectively, with 8 bases between them. CDR3 length: 15 amino acids. CDR1 is SNHLY, CDR2 FYNNEI, per germline. The CDR3 here is CASSEQPGSYNEQFF. CDR3 bases: TGTGCCAGCAGTGAACAACCAGGCTCCTACAATGAGCAGTTCTTC.

V is TRBV2 and J is TRBJ1-5, with D possibly TRBD1 on 6 matching bases. The V gene's germline CDR1 is SNHLY and CDR2 FYNNEI. The V gene lost 4 bases and the J gene lost 6 bases, with 13 bases spanning the gap. The CDR3 is 14 residues long. The CDR3 region has the DNA TGTGCCAGCAGTGTTCGGGGGCTGAGTCAGCCCCAGCATTTT. This sequence encodes CASSVRGLSQPQHF.

Of note for this clone: Other DNA sequences from this sample encode an identical CDR3 as well. This rearrangement joins TRBV15 to TRBJ1-1; D might be TRBD1 (5 bases). The CDR3 length is 14 residues. Germline V lookup: CDR1 LNHNV, CDR2 YYDKDF (reference sequence). V was shortened by 1 base and J by 1 base, with 7 bases between the two germline ends. Here the CDR3 DNA reads TGTGCCACCAGCAGAGGACAGAGGAACACTGAAGCTTTCTTT. Protein: CATSRGQRNTEAFF.

The chain carries TRBV5-1 and TRBJ2-7, with 10 nucleotides matching TRBD2. Germline CDR1 SGHRS, CDR2 YFSETQ. This CDR3 region has 17 residues. The trim removed 0 bases at V and 2 bases at J, leaving 8 bases unmatched. The CDR3 sequence: CASSLAPLAGAPYEQYF. CDR3 DNA sequence: TGCGCCAGCAGCTTGGCCCCTCTAGCGGGAGCACCCTACGAGCAGTACTTC.

The chain recombines TRBV9 with TRBJ1-1; D call uncertain. V lost 0 bases to trimming and J lost 2 bases, with 11 bases between them. The CDR3 consists of 15 residues. Per germline, CDR1 SGDLS and CDR2 YYNGEE. The CDR3 loop reads CASSVDLGRNTEAFF. In DNA form, the CDR3 reads TGTGCCAGCAGCGTAGATTTGGGCAGAAACACTGAAGCTTTCTTT. Filled out from reference TRBV9 and TRBJ1-1, the complete variable domain reads DSGVTQTPKHLITATGQRVTLRCSPRSGDLSVYWYQQSLDQGLQFLIQYYNGEERAKGNILERFSAQQFPDLHSELNLSSLELGDSALYFCASSVDLGRNTEAFFGQGTRLTVV.

This chain connects TRBV30 to TRBJ2-7; TRBD1 aligns across 7 bases. After removal of 3 bases from V and 0 bases from J, the junction contained 8 bases not matched to a gene. The CDR3 length is 15 residues. Germline loops: CDR1 GTSNPN, CDR2 SVGIG (reference sequence). CDR3 in amino acids: CAWSKGQLVSYEQYF. DNA for the CDR3: TGTGCCTGGAGCAAGGGACAGCTAGTCTCCTACGAGCAGTACTTC.

A single count supports this clone. V usage is TRBV2 and J usage is TRBJ1-5; no clear D. V gave up 3 bases and J gave up 0 bases, with 9 bases separating them. Germline V CDR1 and CDR2: SNHLY, FYNNEI. The CDR3 loop spans 15 amino acids. This CDR3 reads CASSELSDSNQPQHF. In nucleotides, the CDR3 is TGTGCCAGCAGTGAGTTAAGCGATAGCAATCAGCCCCAGCATTTT.

The chain links TRBV21-1 to TRBJ1-1; the table names TRBD1, a call not compared with the DNA. TRBV21-1 is classified as a pseudogene. CDR3 length: 14 amino acids. CDR3 bases: TGTGCCAGCATCCTTCCGGGACACAACACTGAAGCTTTCTTT. Amino acid sequence: CASILPGHNTEAFF.

The chain links TRBV9 to TRBJ2-7; 11 bases are a match to TRBD2. Germline V gene data show CDR1 as SGDLS and CDR2 as YYNGEE. The ends lost 3 bases at V and 3 bases at J; junction bases unmatched: 2. This CDR3 comprises 14 residues. DNA of the CDR3: TGTGCCAGCAGCGAGGGACTAGCGGACTACGAGCAGTACTTC. Protein: CASSEGLADYEQYF.

The V and J genes are TRBV19 and TRBJ2-5; 7 bases are shared with TRBD1. This CDR3 region has 12 residues. CDR1 is LNHDA and CDR2 is SQIVND in the germline V gene (reference sequence). Trimming cost V 10 bases and J 9 bases; bases outside gene matches: 11. Here the CDR3 DNA reads TGTGCCACCGGACAGGCCACCGGGGCCCAGTACTTC. It yields the protein CATGQATGAQYF.

The J gene is TRBJ2-3, the V gene TRBV5-1, with 8 nucleotides matching TRBD1. The CDR3 is 14 amino acids. Germline CDR1 is SGHRS and CDR2 is YFSETQ. Trimming removed 4 bases from V and 5 bases from J; junction bases left unmatched: 6. CDR3 amino acids: CASSPQGAGDTQYF. CDR3 bases: TGCGCCAGCAGCCCTCAGGGGGCTGGAGATACGCAGTATTTT.

The chain has TRBV5-1 and TRBJ1-1, with TRBD1 identical over 9 bases. The germline V gene has CDR1 SGHRS and CDR2 YFSETQ. With V trimmed by 1 base and J by 5 bases, 12 bases remained unmatched. The length of the CDR3 is 17 residues. The CDR3 coding sequence is TGCGCCAGCAGCTTGCGGACAGGGGCCGACGGGGGTACTGAAGCTTTCTTT. As protein: CASSLRTGADGGTEAFF.

The genes are TRBV28 and TRBJ2-7, with D tentatively TRBD1 (6 bases). Looked up from germline, CDR1 is MDHEN and CDR2 is SYDVKM. The CDR3 runs 13 residues. With 8 bases removed from V and 2 bases from J, the gap between germline ends came to 13 bases. The CDR3 sequence is CASRQQGPYEQYF. CDR3 DNA sequence: TGTGCCAGCCGACAACAGGGACCCTACGAGCAGTACTTC.

This chain joins TRBV27 and TRBJ2-5, with D unresolved. CDR1 is MNHEY, CDR2 SMNVEV, per germline (reference sequence). Deletions cut 3 bases from V and 1 base from J, with 12 bases between. The CDR3 extends over 15 amino acids. The CDR3 DNA reads TGTGCCAGCAGTTTCCCCAAGGGCCTCCAAGAGACCCAGTACTTC. Protein: CASSFPKGLQETQYF.

The chain couples TRBV4-3 to TRBJ1-5; possible D gene TRBD1, 5 bases. From germline, CDR1 is LGHNA and CDR2 YSLEER. This CDR3 spans 13 amino acids. Between the trimmed V and J ends, which lost 0 bases and 5 bases, there was a span of 5 bases. Written as DNA, the CDR3 is TGCGCCAGCAGCCAAGAAGGGGATCAGCCCCAGCATTTT. This sequence encodes CASSQEGDQPQHF.

The chain carries TRBV5-1 and TRBJ2-1, with D maybe TRBD2 (5 bases). With 0 bases removed from V and 4 bases from J, the gap between germline ends came to 14 bases. The CDR3 length is 16 residues. Germline CDR1 reads SGHRS; CDR2 reads YFSETQ. The CDR3 DNA reads as TGCGCCAGCAGCTTGGAAGGCGGGCTGATTTACAATGAGCAGTTCTTC. Its protein product is CASSLEGGLIYNEQFF.